This T cell receptor beta chain was sequenced during a study of OX40 agonist ivuxolimab in advanced cancers. General observations from the study: In general, CD8+ T cells held more expanded clones than CD4+ did, on average.

Points on this clone: No antigen is known for it.

Assay used: immunoSEQ multiplex PCR; TCRdb lists only in-frame clones, some missing. Among 55,000 to 85,000 clones listed, about 90% were seen once. Germline V lookup: CDR1 SGHTA, CDR2 FQGNSA. The CDR3 runs 18 residues. Deletions cut 4 bases from V and 0 bases from J, with 16 bases between. The gene calls are TRBV7-2 and TRBJ2-6, with a possible D match to TRBD2 (5 bases). The sequence derives from an adult with an advanced solid tumor such as melanoma, head and neck, liver or kidney cancer. This sample comprised CD4+ or CD8+ T cells sorted from blood, obtained in a trial of the OX40 agonist ivuxolimab. CDR3 sequence (DNA): TGTGCCAGCAGCTCCCGGACTGTTATGGTCTCTGGGGCCAACGTCCTGACTTTC. This codes for CASSSRTVMVSGANVLTF.